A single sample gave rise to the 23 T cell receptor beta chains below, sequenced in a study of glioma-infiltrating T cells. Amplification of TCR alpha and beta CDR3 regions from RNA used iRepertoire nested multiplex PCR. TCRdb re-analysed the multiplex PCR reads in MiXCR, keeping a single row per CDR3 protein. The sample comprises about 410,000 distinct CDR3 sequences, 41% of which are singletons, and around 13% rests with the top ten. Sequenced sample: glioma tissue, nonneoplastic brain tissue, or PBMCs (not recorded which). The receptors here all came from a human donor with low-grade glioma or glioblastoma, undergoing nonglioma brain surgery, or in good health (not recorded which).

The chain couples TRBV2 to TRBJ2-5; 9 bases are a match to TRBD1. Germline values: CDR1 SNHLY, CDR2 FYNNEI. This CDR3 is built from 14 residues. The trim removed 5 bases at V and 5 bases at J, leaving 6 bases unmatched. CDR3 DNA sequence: TGTGCCAGCAGTAGGGACAGGGCTGGGGAGACCCAGTACTTC. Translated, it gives CASSRDRAGETQYF. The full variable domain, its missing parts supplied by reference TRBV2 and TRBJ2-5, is EPEVTQTPSHQVTQMGQEVILRCVPISNHLYFYWYRQILGQKVEFLVSFYNNEISEKSEIFDDQFSVERPDGSNFTLKIRSTKLEDSAMYFCASSRDRAGETQYFGPGTRLLVL.

The CDR3 spells CASSYDVGTGGYYGYTF. CDR3 DNA sequence: TGTGCCAGCAGTTATGATGTCGGGACAGGGGGTTACTATGGCTACACCTTC. The rearrangement uses TRBV12-3 or TRBV12-4 and TRBJ1-2, with 11 bases fitting TRBD1. The ends lost 4 bases at V and 3 bases at J; junction bases unmatched: 10. The CDR3 consists of 17 residues.

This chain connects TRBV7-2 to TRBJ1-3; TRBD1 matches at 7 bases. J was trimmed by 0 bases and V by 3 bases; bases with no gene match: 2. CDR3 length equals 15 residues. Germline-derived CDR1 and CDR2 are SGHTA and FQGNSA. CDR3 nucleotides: TGTGCCAGCAGCTTCGACAGGGCCTCTGGAAACACCATATATTTT. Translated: CASSFDRASGNTIYF.

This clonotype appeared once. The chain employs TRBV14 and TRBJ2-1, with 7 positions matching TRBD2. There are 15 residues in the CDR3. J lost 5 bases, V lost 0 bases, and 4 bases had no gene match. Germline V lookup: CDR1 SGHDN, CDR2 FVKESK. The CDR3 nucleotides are TGTGCCAGCAGCCAAGATTGGGGGGGGGACAATGAGCAGTTCTTC. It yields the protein CASSQDWGGDNEQFF. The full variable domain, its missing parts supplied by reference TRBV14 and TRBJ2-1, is EAGVTQFPSHSVIEKGQTVTLRCDPISGHDNLYWYRRVMGKEIKFLLHFVKESKQDESGMPNNRFLAERTGGTYSTLKVQPAELEDSGVYFCASSQDWGGDNEQFFGPGTRLTVL.

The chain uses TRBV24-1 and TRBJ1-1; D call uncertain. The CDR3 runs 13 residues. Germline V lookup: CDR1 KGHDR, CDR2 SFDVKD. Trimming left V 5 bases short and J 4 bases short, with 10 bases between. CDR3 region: CATSANVSTEAFF. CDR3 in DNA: TGTGCCACCAGTGCCAACGTGAGCACTGAAGCTTTCTTT.

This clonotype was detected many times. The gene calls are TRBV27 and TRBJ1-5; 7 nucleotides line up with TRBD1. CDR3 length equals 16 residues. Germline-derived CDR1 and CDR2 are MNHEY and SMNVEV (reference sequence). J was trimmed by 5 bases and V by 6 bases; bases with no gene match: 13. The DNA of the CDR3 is TGTGCCAGCAGCAAGAAGATCGACAGGGAGGATCAGCCCCAGCATTTT. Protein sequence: CASSKKIDREDQPQHF.

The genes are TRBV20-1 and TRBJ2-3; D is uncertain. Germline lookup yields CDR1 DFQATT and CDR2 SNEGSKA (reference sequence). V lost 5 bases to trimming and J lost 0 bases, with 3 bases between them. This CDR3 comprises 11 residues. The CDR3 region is CSASSTDTQYF. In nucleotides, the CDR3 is TGCAGTGCTTCTAGCACAGATACGCAGTATTTT.

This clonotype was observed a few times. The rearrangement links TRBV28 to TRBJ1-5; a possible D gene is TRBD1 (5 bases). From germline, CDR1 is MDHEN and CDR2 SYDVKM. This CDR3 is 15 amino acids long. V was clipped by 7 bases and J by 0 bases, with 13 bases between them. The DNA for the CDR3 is TGTGCCAGCATAGGCCAGGGCTATAGCAATCAGCCCCAGCATTTT. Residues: CASIGQGYSNQPQHF.

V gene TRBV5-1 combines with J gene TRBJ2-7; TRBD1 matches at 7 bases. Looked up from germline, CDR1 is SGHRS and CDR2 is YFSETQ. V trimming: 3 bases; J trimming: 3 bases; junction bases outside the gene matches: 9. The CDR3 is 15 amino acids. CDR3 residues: CASSSLPRGFYEQYF. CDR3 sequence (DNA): TGCGCCAGCAGCTCCCTCCCCAGGGGGTTCTACGAGCAGTACTTC.

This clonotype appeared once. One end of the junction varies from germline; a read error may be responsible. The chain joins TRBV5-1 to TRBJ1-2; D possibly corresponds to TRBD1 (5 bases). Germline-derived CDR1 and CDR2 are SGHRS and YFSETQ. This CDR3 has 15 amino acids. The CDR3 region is CANSPGGGDNYGYTF. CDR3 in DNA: TGCGCCAACAGCCCCGGTGGGGGGGATAACTATGGCTACACCTTC.

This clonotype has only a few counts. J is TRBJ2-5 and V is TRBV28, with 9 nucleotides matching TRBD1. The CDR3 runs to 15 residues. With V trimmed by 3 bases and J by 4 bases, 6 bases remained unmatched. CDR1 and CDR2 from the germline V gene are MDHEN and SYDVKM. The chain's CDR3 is CASSLPGQGGETQYF. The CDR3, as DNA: TGTGCCAGCAGTTTGCCGGGACAGGGAGGAGAGACCCAGTACTTC.

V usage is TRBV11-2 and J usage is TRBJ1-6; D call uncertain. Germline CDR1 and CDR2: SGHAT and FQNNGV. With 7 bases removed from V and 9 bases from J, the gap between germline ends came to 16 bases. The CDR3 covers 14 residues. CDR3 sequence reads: CASTSPKIGSPLHF. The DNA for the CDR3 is TGTGCCAGCACGTCTCCGAAAATAGGTTCACCCCTCCACTTT.

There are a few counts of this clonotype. The CDR3 DNA reads TGCAGTGCCGGGGGGGGCCGGAACGAGCAGTACTTC. This codes for CSAGGGRNEQYF. V usage is TRBV20-1 and J usage is TRBJ2-7; 8 nucleotides match TRBD2. This CDR3 is 12 amino acids long. V was clipped by 6 bases and J by 5 bases; unmatched bases: 6. CDR1 is DFQATT and CDR2 is SNEGSKA in the germline V gene (reference sequence).

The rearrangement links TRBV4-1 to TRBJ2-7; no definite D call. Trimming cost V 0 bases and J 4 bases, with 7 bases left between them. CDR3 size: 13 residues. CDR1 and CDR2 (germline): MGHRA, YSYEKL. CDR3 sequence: CASSQEGLYEQYF. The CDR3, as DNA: TGCGCCAGCAGCCAAGAAGGGCTATACGAGCAGTACTTC.

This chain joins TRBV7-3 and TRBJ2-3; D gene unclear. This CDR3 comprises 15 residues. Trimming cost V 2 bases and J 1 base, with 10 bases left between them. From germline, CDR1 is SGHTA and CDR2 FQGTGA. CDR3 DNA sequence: TGTGCCAGCAGCTTATATCGCGGACGCACAGATACGCAGTATTTT. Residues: CASSLYRGRTDTQYF.

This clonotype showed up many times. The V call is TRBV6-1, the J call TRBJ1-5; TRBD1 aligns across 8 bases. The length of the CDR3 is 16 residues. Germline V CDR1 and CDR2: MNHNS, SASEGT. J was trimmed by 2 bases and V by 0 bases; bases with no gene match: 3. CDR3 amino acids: CASSEAWDRRNQPQHF. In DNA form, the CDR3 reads TGTGCCAGCAGTGAAGCATGGGACAGGCGCAATCAGCCCCAGCATTTT.

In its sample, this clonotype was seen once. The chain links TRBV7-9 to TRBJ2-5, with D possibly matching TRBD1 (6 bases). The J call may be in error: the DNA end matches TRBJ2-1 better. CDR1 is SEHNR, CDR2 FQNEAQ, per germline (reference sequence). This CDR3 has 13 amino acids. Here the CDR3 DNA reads TGTGCCAGCAGCCAGGGACACTTCAATGAGCAGTTCTTC. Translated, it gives CASSQGHFNEQFF.

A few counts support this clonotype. For the CDR3, the DNA is TGTGCCAGCAGCCCCCACGGGAGGGGGTACAATGAGCAGTTCTTC. It encodes CASSPHGRGYNEQFF. The rearrangement joins TRBV7-3 to TRBJ2-1, with 8 positions matching TRBD2. Trimming took 5 bases from V and 4 from J; bases not matched to a gene: 7. CDR3 length: 15 amino acids. Germline V gene lookup returns CDR1 SGHTA and CDR2 FQGTGA.

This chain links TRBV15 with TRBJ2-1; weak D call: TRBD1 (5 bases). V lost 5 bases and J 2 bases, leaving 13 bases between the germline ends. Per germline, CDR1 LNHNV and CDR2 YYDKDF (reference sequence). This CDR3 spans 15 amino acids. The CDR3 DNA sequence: TGTGCCACCAGCCCGTTTAGGGGCCCCTACAATGAGCAGTTCTTC. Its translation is CATSPFRGPYNEQFF.

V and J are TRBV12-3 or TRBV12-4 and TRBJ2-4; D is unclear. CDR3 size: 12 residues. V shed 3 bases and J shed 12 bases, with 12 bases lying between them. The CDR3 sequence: CASSFGLHTQYF. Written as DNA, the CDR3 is TGTGCCAGCAGTTTTGGGCTCCACACTCAGTACTTC.

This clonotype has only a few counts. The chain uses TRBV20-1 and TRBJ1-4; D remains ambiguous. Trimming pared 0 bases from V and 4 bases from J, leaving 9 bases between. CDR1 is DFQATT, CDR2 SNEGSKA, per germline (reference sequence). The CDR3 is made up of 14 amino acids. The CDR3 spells CSARDPQVNEKLFF. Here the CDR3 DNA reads TGCAGTGCTAGAGATCCCCAGGTTAATGAAAAACTGTTTTTT.

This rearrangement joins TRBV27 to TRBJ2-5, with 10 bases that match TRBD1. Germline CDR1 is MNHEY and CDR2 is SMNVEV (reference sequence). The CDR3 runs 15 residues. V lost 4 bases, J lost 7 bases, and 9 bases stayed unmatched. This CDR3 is CASSSRQGAFATQYF. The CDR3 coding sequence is TGTGCCAGCAGTTCGCGACAGGGGGCGTTTGCGACCCAGTACTTC.

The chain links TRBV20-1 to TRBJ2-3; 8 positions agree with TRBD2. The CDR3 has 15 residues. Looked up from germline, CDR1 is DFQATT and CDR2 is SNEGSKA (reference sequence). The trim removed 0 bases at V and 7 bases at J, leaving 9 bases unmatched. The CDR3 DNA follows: TGCAGTGCTAGAGAGTCCAAGCGGGAGATATATACGCAGTATTTT. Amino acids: CSARESKREIYTQYF.